This TCR beta chain stems from a study of identical twins. Findings and limits, study-wide: There were fewer insertions in abundant cord blood beta clonotypes, but memory repertoires showed no such pattern. Rather than following the same donors, the conclusions depended on cross-sectional statistical analysis. Less excess twin sharing appeared in beta out-of-frame sequences.

A universal primer site came from template switching; cDNA carried unique molecular identifiers. Via MiXCR, TCRdb re-called the 5' RACE reads, giving one row per CDR3 protein. The sample lists around 480,000 distinct CDR3 sequences, 14% seen once, with 0.52% in the top ten. The V and J ends lost 6 bases and 4 bases, in that order; junction bases with no gene match: 4. The CDR3 extends over 13 amino acids. The V gene's germline CDR1 is SQVTM and CDR2 ANQGSEA. This clonotype was observed a handful of times. Antigen specificity is unknown. The same data also contributed to another study, on yellow fever vaccine responses in identical twins.

The TCR comes from a woman between 18 and 29 years old in good health. The sample taken for sequencing was CD4+ T cells sorted from blood. The chain carries TRBV29-1 and TRBJ2-2, with 8 bases matching TRBD2. The CDR3 is CSVSGGGTGELFF. CDR3 in DNA: TGCAGCGTCAGCGGGGGCGGCACCGGGGAGCTGTTTTTT.